The next 26 T cell receptor beta chains were all read from a single sample in a study of blood T cell repertoires in COVID-19 (TCRdb year 2020). Libraries were constructed by the immunoSEQ multiplex PCR assay. Here the immuneACCESS table is served through TCRdb, limited to in-frame sequences with V and J called. Missing clones are a known gap in these copies; in checked studies unresolved V genes cover under half, and the rest lacks a known reason. In this sample the table shows 210,000 or so clones, about nine tenths of which occur a single time. The top ten constitute roughly 2.4% of the sample. Sequencing was done on a sample of peripheral blood. The receptors come from a woman between 50 and 59 years old with acute or convalescent COVID-19.

The chain uses TRBV21-1 and TRBJ2-7; the table's D call TRBD2 went unverified against the DNA. TRBV21-1 is a pseudogene segment. The CDR3 has 13 amino acids. CDR3 in amino acids: CASSARFSYEQYF. Written as DNA, the CDR3 is TGTGCCAGCAGCGCGAGGTTCTCCTACGAGCAGTACTTC.

This chain uses TRBV18 with TRBJ2-4, with D tentatively TRBD2 (6 bases). The germline gives CDR1 KGHSH, CDR2 LQKENI. Trimming cost V 6 bases and J 8 bases, with 23 bases left between them. The CDR3 has 16 residues. The CDR3 DNA sequence: TGTGCCAGCTCGTCTAGGAGGGACTCTGGGTCGGACATTCAGTACTTC. Protein sequence: CASSSRRDSGSDIQYF.

V is TRBV4-3 and J is TRBJ2-7, with 7 nucleotides matching TRBD1. Unmatched junction bases numbered 5, after V lost 4 bases and J lost 5 bases. This CDR3 region has 13 residues. Germline CDR1 reads LGHNA; CDR2 reads YSLEER. The CDR3 loop reads CASSRQTGNEQYF. DNA for the CDR3: TGCGCCAGCAGCCGACAGACAGGGAACGAGCAGTACTTC.

This chain connects TRBV5-4 to TRBJ1-6; 11 bases agree with TRBD1. The CDR3 runs to 16 residues. V lost 3 bases, J lost 6 bases, and 5 bases stayed unmatched. The germline V gene has CDR1 SGHNT and CDR2 YYREEE (reference sequence). The CDR3 DNA reads TGTGCCAGCAGCTCGAACGGACAGGGGGCTAATTCACCCCTCCACTTT. Amino acids: CASSSNGQGANSPLHF.

The genes are TRBV10-3 and TRBJ1-5, with D possibly matching TRBD1 (5 bases). The germline V and J ends were trimmed by 7 bases and 5 bases, with 12 bases remaining between them. This CDR3 spans 13 amino acids. In germline, CDR1 is ENHRY, CDR2 SYGVKD. CDR3 in DNA: TGTGCCATCAATCCGGACAAGGATCAGCCCCAGCATTTT. Its translation: CAINPDKDQPQHF.

V gene TRBV5-4 combines with J gene TRBJ2-2; TRBD1 might be the D (5 bases). V was pared by 1 base and J by 3 bases, with 7 bases between. The CDR3 extends over 14 amino acids. The germline gives CDR1 SGHNT, CDR2 YYREEE (reference sequence). Here the CDR3 reads CASSLTGHTGELFF. For the CDR3, the DNA is TGTGCCAGCAGCTTGACAGGACACACCGGGGAGCTGTTTTTT.

This clone was picked up one time. The V gene is TRBV4-1, the J gene TRBJ2-3; the match to TRBD2 covers 11 bases. Germline CDR1 and CDR2: MGHRA and YSYEKL. The J segment lost 3 bases and the V segment lost 0 bases, leaving 8 bases of the junction unmatched. The CDR3 extends over 18 amino acids. CDR3 sequence (DNA): TGCGCCAGCAGCCAAGAGTCCCCTAGCGGGAGGAGGACAGATACGCAGTATTTT. Translating it yields CASSQESPSGRRTDTQYF.

The rearrangement links TRBV5-6 to TRBJ1-6, with 8 bases aligning to TRBD1. The CDR3 contains 14 residues. V was clipped by 4 bases and J by 9 bases; unmatched bases: 6. Germline CDR1 is SGHDT and CDR2 is YYEEEE. The CDR3 protein is CASSTDRGTSPLHF. In nucleotides, the CDR3 is TGTGCCAGCAGCACAGACAGGGGCACTTCACCCCTCCACTTT.

V gene TRBV3-1 (or the pseudogene TRBV3-2) combines with J gene TRBJ1-2; D is undetermined. The germline CDR1 and CDR2 sequences are LGHDT and YNNKEL (reference sequence). The CDR3 length is 14 residues. The V end lost 3 bases, the J end lost 0 bases, and 8 bases lay between the germline ends. CDR3 sequence: CASSQLAANYGYTF. In DNA, the CDR3 is TGTGCCAGCAGCCAGCTGGCAGCTAACTATGGCTACACCTTC.

CDR3 loop: CASSFSPGNQPQHF. CDR3 nucleotide sequence: TGTGCCAGCAGCTTTTCCCCGGGCAATCAGCCCCAGCATTTT. The rearrangement joins TRBV7-2 to TRBJ1-5; D not certain. The length of the CDR3 is 14 residues. CDR1 is SGHTA, CDR2 FQGNSA, per germline. V was cut by 3 bases and J by 2 bases, with 8 bases left in between.

This clone is a singleton in its sample. The chain joins TRBV5-4 to TRBJ1-2; unclear D gene. This CDR3 comprises 14 residues. The V gene lost 4 bases and the J gene lost 8 bases, with 18 bases spanning the gap. Germline values: CDR1 SGHNT, CDR2 YYREEE (reference sequence). In DNA, the CDR3 is TGTGCCAGCAGCCACGGGGAAACACTGGGCGGCTACACCTTC. Its translation: CASSHGETLGGYTF.

This clone occurred a few times. The chain couples TRBV19 to TRBJ2-7, with TRBD2 matching over 7 bases. The CDR3 runs to 14 residues. V shed 1 base and J 6 bases; nucleotides not matched to a gene: 6. Germline loops: CDR1 LNHDA, CDR2 SQIVND (reference sequence). The CDR3 DNA follows: TGTGCCAGTAGTATAGGGGCGGGAGTTGCCGAGCAGTACTTC. Its translation: CASSIGAGVAEQYF.

This chain joins TRBV5-6 and TRBJ2-1; D unresolved. With 4 bases removed from V and 6 bases from J, the gap between germline ends came to 14 bases. The CDR3 loop spans 14 amino acids. The V gene's germline CDR1 is SGHDT and CDR2 YYEEEE. CDR3: CASSPPRAPNEQFF. CDR3 DNA: TGTGCCAGCAGCCCCCCTCGCGCACCCAATGAGCAGTTCTTC.

The J gene is TRBJ1-1, the V gene TRBV27, with D perhaps matching TRBD1 (6 bases). The CDR3 is made up of 14 amino acids. Trimming removed 5 bases at V and 1 base at J, with 11 bases between. Germline CDR1 is MNHEY and CDR2 is SMNVEV (reference sequence). The CDR3 spells CASSPWGQNTEAFF. CDR3 nucleotides: TGTGCCAGCAGTCCGTGGGGACAGAACACTGAAGCTTTCTTT.

The rearrangement joins TRBV15 to TRBJ1-5, with 8 bases fitting TRBD1. The CDR3 runs to 14 residues. Germline V gives CDR1 LNHNV, CDR2 YYDKDF (reference sequence). Trimming removed 3 bases from V and 6 bases from J; junction bases left unmatched: 4. The CDR3 sequence: CATSRQGAAQPQHF. DNA of the CDR3: TGTGCCACCAGCAGGCAGGGGGCTGCTCAGCCCCAGCATTTT.

The genes are TRBV6-2 or TRBV6-3 and TRBJ2-7, with 9 positions matching TRBD2. This CDR3 spans 16 amino acids. Germline CDR1 reads MNHEY; CDR2 reads SVGEGT. The V segment lost 3 bases and the J segment 1 base; nucleotides outside the gene matches: 7. The CDR3 loop is CASSYLSGSGSYEQYF. The CDR3 DNA reads as TGTGCCAGCAGTTATCTTAGCGGGAGTGGGTCCTACGAGCAGTACTTC.

The genes are TRBV3-1 (or the pseudogene TRBV3-2) and TRBJ2-1; TRBD2 matches at 9 bases. The CDR3 is 16 residues long. J gave up 13 bases and V 4 bases, and 17 bases lay outside the gene matches. Germline V gene sequence: CDR1 LGHDT, CDR2 YNNKEL (reference sequence). In DNA, the CDR3 is TGTGCCAGCAGCCCCTCCCTAATAGCGGGAGAGGTAGAACAGTTCTTC. This codes for CASSPSLIAGEVEQFF.

The chain joins TRBV6-5 to TRBJ1-2; D may be TRBD1 (5 bases). The germline gives CDR1 MNHEY, CDR2 SVGAGI. The CDR3 sequence is 15 residues long. The V end lost 6 bases, the J end lost 3 bases, and 17 bases lay between the germline ends. CDR3 DNA sequence: TGTGCCAGCAGGGGGGGGATAAATTCTCACTATGGCTACACCTTC. Amino acid sequence: CASRGGINSHYGYTF.

This chain joins TRBV19 and TRBJ2-7, with 10 bases lining up with TRBD1. J lost 3 bases, V lost 6 bases, and 5 bases had no gene match. Germline CDR1 LNHDA, CDR2 SQIVND (reference sequence). CDR3 size: 14 residues. The CDR3: CASSRGDRGYEQYF. The CDR3 DNA reads TGTGCCAGTAGCCGAGGGGACAGGGGCTACGAGCAGTACTTC.

This chain joins TRBV6-5 and TRBJ2-7; TRBD1 matches 10 bases. The CDR3 has 15 amino acids. J gave up 2 bases and V 8 bases, and 9 bases lay outside the gene matches. In germline, CDR1 is MNHEY, CDR2 SVGAGI. Written as DNA, the CDR3 is TGTGCCAGCGCGGACCGGGACAGGGGACCCTACGAGCAGTACTTC. It is translated as CASADRDRGPYEQYF.

This chain connects TRBV5-5 to TRBJ1-3, with D possibly TRBD1 on 5 matching bases. Trimming stripped 0 bases from V and 3 bases from J, with 22 bases between. CDR1 and CDR2 from the germline V gene are SGHKS and YYEKEE (reference sequence). The CDR3 contains 19 residues. DNA for the CDR3: TGTGCCAGCAGCTTGGCTCAGGGTGGCCAGGCGGTTAGTGGAAACACCATATATTTT. Protein product: CASSLAQGGQAVSGNTIYF.

J is TRBJ1-5 and V is TRBV19, with a tentative D call TRBD1 (6 bases). Germline loops: CDR1 LNHDA, CDR2 SQIVND (reference sequence). This CDR3 has 16 residues. Trimming stripped 1 base from V and 1 base from J, with 11 bases between. The CDR3 DNA is TGTGCCAGTAGTATAGTGGTGGGGGCGAGCAATCAGCCCCAGCATTTT. Translation: CASSIVVGASNQPQHF. Combining the CDR3 with reference TRBV19 and TRBJ1-5 gives the whole variable domain DGGITQSPKYLFRKEGQNVTLSCEQNLNHDAMYWYRQDPGQGLRLIYYSQIVNDFQKGDIAEGYSVSREKKESFPLTVTSAQKNPTAFYLCASSIVVGASNQPQHFGDGTRLSIL.

This clone was counted a single time. The chain employs TRBV2 and TRBJ2-1; 7 positions agree with TRBD2. V lost 10 bases to trimming and J lost 8 bases; unmatched junction nucleotides: 5. The CDR3 runs to 11 residues. Germline V gene data show CDR1 as SNHLY and CDR2 as FYNNEI. CDR3 sequence (DNA): TGTGCCAAGGCGGCGGGGGATGAGCAGTTCTTC. Its translation is CAKAAGDEQFF.

Comments on this clone: The same CDR3 also results from other DNA sequences found in this sample. The rearrangement uses TRBV12-3 or TRBV12-4 and TRBJ2-5; the D gene is possibly TRBD2 (7 bases). The germline V and J ends were trimmed by 4 bases and 3 bases, with 9 bases remaining between them. The CDR3 is made up of 13 amino acids. The CDR3 reads CASSWGGEETQYF. The CDR3 nucleotides are TGTGCCAGCAGTTGGGGGGGCGAAGAGACCCAGTACTTC.

The V gene is TRBV9, the J gene TRBJ2-1; weak D call: TRBD1 (6 bases). The V gene's germline CDR1 is SGDLS and CDR2 YYNGEE. The V and J ends lost 4 bases and 1 base respectively, with 15 bases between them. The CDR3 length is 16 residues. This CDR3 reads CASSPRTQGSYNEQFF. In DNA, the CDR3 is TGTGCCAGCAGCCCTAGGACCCAGGGGTCCTACAATGAGCAGTTCTTC.

The chain is built from TRBV27 and TRBJ1-1; D uncertain. The CDR3 covers 15 residues. The V gene's germline CDR1 is MNHEY and CDR2 SMNVEV (reference sequence). V lost 6 bases and J 6 bases, leaving 20 bases between the germline ends. The CDR3 DNA sequence: TGTGCCAGCAGCCTCCTCTCCGGGGTGTCTTCTGAAGCTTTCTTT. Its translation: CASSLLSGVSSEAFF.